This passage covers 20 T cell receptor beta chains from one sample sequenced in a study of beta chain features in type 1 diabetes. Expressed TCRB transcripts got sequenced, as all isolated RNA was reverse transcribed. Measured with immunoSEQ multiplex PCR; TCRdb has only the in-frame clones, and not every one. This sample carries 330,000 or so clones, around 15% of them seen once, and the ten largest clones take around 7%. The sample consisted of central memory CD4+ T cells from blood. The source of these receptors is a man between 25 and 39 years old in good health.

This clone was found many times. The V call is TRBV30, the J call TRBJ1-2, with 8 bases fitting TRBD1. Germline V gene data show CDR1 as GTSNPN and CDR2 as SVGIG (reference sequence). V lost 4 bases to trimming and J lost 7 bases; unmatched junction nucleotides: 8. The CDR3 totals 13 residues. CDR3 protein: CAWINQGASGYTF. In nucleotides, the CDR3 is TGTGCCTGGATCAACCAGGGGGCGTCTGGCTACACCTTC.

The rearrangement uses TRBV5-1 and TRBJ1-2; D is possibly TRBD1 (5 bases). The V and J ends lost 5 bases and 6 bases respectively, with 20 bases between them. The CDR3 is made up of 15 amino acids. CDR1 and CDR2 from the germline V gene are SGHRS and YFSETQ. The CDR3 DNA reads TGCGCCAGCAGGTCTCATACCGGGACTCAAAATGGCTACACCTTC. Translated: CASRSHTGTQNGYTF.

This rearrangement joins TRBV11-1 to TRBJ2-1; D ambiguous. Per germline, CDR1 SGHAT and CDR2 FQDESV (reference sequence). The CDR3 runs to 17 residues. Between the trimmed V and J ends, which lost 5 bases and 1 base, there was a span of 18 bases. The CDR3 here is CASSPSVMAVSYNEQFF. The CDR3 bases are TGTGCCAGCAGCCCGAGTGTTATGGCAGTTTCCTACAATGAGCAGTTCTTC.

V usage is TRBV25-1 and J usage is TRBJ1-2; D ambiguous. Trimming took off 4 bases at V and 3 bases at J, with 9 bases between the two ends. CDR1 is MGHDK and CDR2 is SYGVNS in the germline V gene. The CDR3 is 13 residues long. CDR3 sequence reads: CASSGDEHYGYTF. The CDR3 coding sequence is TGTGCCAGCAGTGGAGACGAACACTATGGCTACACCTTC.

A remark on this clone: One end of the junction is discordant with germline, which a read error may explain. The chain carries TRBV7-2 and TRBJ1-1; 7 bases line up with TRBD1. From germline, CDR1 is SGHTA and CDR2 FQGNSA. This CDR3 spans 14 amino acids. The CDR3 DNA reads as TGTGCCAGCAGATATACACAGGGGAACGCTGAAGCTTTCTTT. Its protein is CASRYTQGNAEAFF.

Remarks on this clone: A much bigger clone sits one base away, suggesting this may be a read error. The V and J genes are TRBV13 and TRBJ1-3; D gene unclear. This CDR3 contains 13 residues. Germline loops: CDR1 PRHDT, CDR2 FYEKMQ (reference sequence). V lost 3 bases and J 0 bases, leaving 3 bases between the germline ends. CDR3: CASSLASGNTIYF. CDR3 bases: TGTGCCAGCAGCTTGGCCTCTGGAAACACCATATATTTT.

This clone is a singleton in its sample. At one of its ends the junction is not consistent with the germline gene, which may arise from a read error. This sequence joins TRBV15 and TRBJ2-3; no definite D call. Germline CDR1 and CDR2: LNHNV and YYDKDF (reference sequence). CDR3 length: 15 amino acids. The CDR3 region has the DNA TGTGCCACCAGGCCGTGGTGGGGTGGCACAAATACGCAGTATTTT. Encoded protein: CATRPWWGGTNTQYF.

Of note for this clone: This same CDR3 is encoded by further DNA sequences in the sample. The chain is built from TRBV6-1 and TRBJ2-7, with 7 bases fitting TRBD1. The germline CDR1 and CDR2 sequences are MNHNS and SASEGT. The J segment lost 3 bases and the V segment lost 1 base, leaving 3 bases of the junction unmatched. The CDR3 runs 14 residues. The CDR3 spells CASSEGQGLYEQYF. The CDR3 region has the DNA TGTGCCAGCAGTGAAGGACAGGGTCTCTACGAGCAGTACTTC.

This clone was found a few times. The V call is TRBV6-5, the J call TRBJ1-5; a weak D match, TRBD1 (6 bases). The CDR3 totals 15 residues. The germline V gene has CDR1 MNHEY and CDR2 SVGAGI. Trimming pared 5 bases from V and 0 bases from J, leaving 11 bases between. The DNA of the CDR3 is TGTGCCAGCAGTAACGGACAGAATAGCAATCAGCCCCAGCATTTT. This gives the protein CASSNGQNSNQPQHF.

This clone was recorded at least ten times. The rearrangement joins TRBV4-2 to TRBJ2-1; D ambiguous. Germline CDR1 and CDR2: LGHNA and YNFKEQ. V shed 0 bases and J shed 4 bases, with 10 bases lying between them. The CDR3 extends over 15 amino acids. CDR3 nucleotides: TGTGCCAGCAGCCAAGAGTTTACTCGTTACAATGAGCAGTTCTTC. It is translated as CASSQEFTRYNEQFF.

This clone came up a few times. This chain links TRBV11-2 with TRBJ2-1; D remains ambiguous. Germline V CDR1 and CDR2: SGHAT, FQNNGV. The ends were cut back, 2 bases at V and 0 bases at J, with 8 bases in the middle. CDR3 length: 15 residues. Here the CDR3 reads CASSLTASSYNEQFF. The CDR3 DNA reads TGTGCCAGCAGCTTAACGGCGAGCTCCTACAATGAGCAGTTCTTC. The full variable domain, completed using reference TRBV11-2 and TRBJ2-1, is EAGVAQSPRYKIIEKRQSVAFWCNPISGHATLYWYQQILGQGPKLLIQFQNNGVVDDSQLPKDRFSAERLKGVDSTLKIQPAKLEDSAVYLCASSLTASSYNEQFFGPGTRLTVL.

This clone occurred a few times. The CDR3 here is CASSYRTNYGYTF. Here the CDR3 DNA reads TGTGCCAGCAGCTACCGGACTAACTATGGCTACACCTTC. The chain uses TRBV5-8 and TRBJ1-2, with D hard to call. V was pared by 3 bases and J by 0 bases, with 6 bases between. CDR3 length: 13 amino acids. Germline values: CDR1 SGHTS, CDR2 YDEGEE.

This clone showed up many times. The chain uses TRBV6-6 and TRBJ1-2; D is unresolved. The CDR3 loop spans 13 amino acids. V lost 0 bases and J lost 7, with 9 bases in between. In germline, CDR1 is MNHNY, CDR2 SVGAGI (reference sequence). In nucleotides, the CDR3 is TGTGCCAGCAGTTACTCGACCTTTGGTGGCTACACCTTC. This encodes CASSYSTFGGYTF.

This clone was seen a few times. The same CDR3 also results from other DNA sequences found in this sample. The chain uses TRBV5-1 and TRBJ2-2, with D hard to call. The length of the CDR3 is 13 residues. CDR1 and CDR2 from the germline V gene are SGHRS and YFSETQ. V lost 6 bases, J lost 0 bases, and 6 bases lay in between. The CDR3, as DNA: TGCGCCAGCAAAGATGCGAACACCGGGGAGCTGTTTTTT. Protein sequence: CASKDANTGELFF.

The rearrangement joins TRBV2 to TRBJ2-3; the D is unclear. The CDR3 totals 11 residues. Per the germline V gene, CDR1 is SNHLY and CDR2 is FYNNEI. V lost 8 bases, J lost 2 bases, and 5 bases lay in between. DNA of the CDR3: TGTGCCAGCCTTTACACAGATACGCAGTATTTT. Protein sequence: CASLYTDTQYF.

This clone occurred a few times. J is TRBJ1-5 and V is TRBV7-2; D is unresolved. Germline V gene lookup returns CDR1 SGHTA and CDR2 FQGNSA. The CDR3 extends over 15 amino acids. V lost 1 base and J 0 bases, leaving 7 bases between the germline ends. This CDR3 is CASSLDGYSNQPQHF. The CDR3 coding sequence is TGTGCCAGCAGCTTAGACGGGTATAGCAATCAGCCCCAGCATTTT.

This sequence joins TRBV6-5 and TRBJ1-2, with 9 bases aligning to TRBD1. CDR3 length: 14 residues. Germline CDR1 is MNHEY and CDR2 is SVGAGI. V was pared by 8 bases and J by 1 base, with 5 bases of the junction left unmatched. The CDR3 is CASGPGQGNYGYTF. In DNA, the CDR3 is TGTGCCAGCGGCCCGGGACAGGGTAACTATGGCTACACCTTC.

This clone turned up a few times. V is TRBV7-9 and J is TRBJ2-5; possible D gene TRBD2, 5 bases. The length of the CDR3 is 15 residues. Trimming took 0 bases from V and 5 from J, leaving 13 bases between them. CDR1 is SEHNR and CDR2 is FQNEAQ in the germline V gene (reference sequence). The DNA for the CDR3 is TGTGCCAGCAGCTTAGCGCGGGTGGGAGCGGAGACCCAGTACTTC. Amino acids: CASSLARVGAETQYF.

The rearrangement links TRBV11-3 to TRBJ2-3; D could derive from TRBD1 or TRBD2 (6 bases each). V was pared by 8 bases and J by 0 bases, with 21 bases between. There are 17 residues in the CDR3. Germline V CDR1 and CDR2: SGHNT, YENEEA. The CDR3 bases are TGTGCCAGCGGGTCCCGGGGGCGAGCAAGGAGCACAGATACGCAGTATTTT. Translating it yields CASGSRGRARSTDTQYF.

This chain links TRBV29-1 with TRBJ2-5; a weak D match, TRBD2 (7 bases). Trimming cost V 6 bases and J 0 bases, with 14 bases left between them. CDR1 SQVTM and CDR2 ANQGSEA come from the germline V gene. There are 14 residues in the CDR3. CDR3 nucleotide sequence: TGCAGCGTCTCTAGGGGGGGGGACCAAGAGACCCAGTACTTC. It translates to CSVSRGGDQETQYF.